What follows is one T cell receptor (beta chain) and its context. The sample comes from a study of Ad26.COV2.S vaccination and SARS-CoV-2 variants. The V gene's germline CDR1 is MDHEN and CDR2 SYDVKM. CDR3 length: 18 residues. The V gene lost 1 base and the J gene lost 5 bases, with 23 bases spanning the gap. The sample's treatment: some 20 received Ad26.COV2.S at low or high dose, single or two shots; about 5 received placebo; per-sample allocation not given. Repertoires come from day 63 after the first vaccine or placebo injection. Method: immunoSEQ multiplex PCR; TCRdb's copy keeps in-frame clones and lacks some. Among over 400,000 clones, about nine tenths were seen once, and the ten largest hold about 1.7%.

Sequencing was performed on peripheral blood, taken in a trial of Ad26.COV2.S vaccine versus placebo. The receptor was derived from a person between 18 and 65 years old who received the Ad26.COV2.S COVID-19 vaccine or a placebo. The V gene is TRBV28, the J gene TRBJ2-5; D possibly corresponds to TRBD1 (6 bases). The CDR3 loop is CASSLFGGGRGATETQYF. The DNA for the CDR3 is TGTGCCAGCAGTTTATTTGGTGGCGGCAGGGGCGCAACGGAGACCCAGTACTTC.